The clone carrying this T cell receptor (beta chain) was observed once. Its specificity is not known. The sample belongs to a study of siplizumab effects on memory and regulatory T cells. It was 80,000 to 100,000 TCR templates that were assayed per sample. Measured with immunoSEQ multiplex PCR; TCRdb has only the in-frame clones, and not every one. This sample has some 110,000 clones, with nearly 95% found just once. Trimming removed 5 bases at V and 2 bases at J, with 13 bases between. Looked up from germline, CDR1 is SGHNT and CDR2 is YYREEE (reference sequence). This CDR3 spans 15 amino acids. Overall study results and limits: Greater diversity than memory cells seemed evident in naive T cells, which also appeared to be major alloresponse contributors. Neither a naive nor a memory phenotype was assignable to roughly 80-96% of proliferating CD4+ or CD8+ clones. Siplizumab produced a significant reduction in alloreactive sequences that were traceable to unstimulated CD4+ memory cells.

The clonotype was recovered from a human donor in good health. Sequences were obtained from Tregs sorted from blood. The rearrangement links TRBV5-4 to TRBJ1-4; perhaps TRBD1 as D (6 bases). The chain's CDR3 is CASRPPGHTNEKLFF. Written as DNA, the CDR3 is TGTGCCAGCAGGCCGCCGGGACATACTAATGAAAAACTGTTTTTT.